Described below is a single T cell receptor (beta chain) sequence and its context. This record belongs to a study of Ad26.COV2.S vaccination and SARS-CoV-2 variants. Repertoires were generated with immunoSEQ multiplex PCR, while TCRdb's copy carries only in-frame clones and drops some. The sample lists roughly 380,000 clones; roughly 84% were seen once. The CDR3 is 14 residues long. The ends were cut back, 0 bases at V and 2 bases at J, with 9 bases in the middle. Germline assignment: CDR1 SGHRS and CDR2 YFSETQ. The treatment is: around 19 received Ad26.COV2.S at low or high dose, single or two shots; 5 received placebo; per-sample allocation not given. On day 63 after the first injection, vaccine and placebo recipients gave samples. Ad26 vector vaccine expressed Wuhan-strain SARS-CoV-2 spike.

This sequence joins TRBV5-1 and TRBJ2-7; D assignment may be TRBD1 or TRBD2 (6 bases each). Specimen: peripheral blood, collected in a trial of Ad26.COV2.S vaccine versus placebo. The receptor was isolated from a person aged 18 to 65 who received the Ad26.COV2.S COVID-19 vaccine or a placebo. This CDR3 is CASSLAGATYEQYF. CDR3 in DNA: TGCGCCAGCAGCTTGGCGGGGGCCACCTACGAGCAGTACTTC.